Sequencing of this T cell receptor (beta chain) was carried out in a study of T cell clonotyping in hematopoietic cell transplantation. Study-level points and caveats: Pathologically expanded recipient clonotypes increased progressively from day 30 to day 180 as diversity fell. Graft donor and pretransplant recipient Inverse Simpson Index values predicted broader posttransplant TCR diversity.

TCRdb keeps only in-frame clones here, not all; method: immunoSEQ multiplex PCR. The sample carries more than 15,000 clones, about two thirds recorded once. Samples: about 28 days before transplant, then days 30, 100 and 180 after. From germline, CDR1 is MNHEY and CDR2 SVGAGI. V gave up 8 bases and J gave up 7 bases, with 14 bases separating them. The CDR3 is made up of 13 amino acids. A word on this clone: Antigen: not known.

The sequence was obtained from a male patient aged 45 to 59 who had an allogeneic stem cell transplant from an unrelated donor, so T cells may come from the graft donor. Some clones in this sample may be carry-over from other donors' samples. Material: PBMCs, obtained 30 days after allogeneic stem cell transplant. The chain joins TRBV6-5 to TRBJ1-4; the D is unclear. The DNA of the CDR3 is TGTGCCAGCGGCGGGGTATTAACTGAAAAACTGTTTTTT. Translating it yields CASGGVLTEKLFF.